This T cell receptor (beta chain) was recorded in a study of cytomegalovirus exposure and HLA in healthy donors. Study-level background: Earlier work reported roughly 120 million unique TCR beta sequences from about 180 million T cells. Counted in an early data release were 75 million to 85 million unique TCRs from HLA-typed donors.

Both 60 Vbeta primers and 13 Jbeta primers went into the PCR. Assay: immunoSEQ multiplex PCR; the TCRdb copy retains only in-frame clones and omits some. There are around 200,000 clones in the sample; about 89% occur only once, and roughly 0.99% lies in the top ten. The study, taken as a whole, reports: A few chains linked to CMV were shown in vitro to be specific for CMV antigens. The study designated roughly 160 TCR beta chains cytomegalovirus-associated.

With respect to this clone: Its target is unknown.

Germline V gene lookup returns CDR1 MNHNS and CDR2 SASEGT. The CDR3 consists of 14 residues. The trim removed 6 bases at V and 4 bases at J, leaving 5 bases unmatched. The rearrangement uses TRBV6-1 and TRBJ2-1; the match to TRBD1 covers 8 bases. Material: PBMCs. The sequence was obtained from a woman younger than 30 in good health and CMV-seronegative. CDR3 amino acids: CASSPDRVYNEQFF. The CDR3 nucleotides read TGTGCCAGCAGCCCGGACAGGGTTTACAATGAGCAGTTCTTC.